Sequencing of this T cell receptor beta chain was carried out in a study of post-analysis software for immune sequencing data. Overall study: Relapsing-remitting, secondary progressive and progressive-relapsing multiple sclerosis were all included among the disease courses.

V dropped 0 bases and J dropped 10; count of bases not matched to a gene: 5. This CDR3 region has 14 residues. The germline V gene has CDR1 DFQATT and CDR2 SNEGSKA (reference sequence). This clonotype was counted between two and nine times. The antigen remains unidentified. Unique molecular identifiers featured in each of the TCR beta cDNA libraries. TCRdb reprocessed the PCR reads with MiXCR, giving one entry per CDR3 protein. In the table there are 350,000 to 450,000 distinct CDR3 sequences, around a third of which are singletons. Points from the study as a whole: With F measure, samples from one preparation batch clustered together strongly. Compared with controls, patients had more of about five TRBV segments, including TRBV5-6, TRBV5-1 and TRBV20-1. Normalized Chao1 diversity was significantly reduced in patients versus controls.

The sample consisted of blood. This sequence joins TRBV20-1 and TRBJ1-4, with 10 nucleotides matching TRBD1. This sequence was found in a girl between 10 and 17 years old with multiple sclerosis. CDR3 protein: CSAREDRGPGKLFF. The CDR3, as DNA: TGCAGTGCTAGAGAAGACAGGGGGCCAGGAAAACTGTTTTTT.